This T cell receptor (beta chain) was sequenced during a study of shared clonotypes between healthy human individuals. The overall study: For every donor, three CD4 naive, three CD4 memory, two CD8 naive and one CD8 memory plates were used.

The table came from immunoSEQ multiplex PCR; TCRdb's copy has only in-frame clones and leaves some out. The sample lists fewer than 1.8 million clones, less than 99% occurring once. General study findings and limits: The sampled material consisted only of blood, and tissue repertoires are likely to differ. The study found roughly 5% of naive CD4 clonotypes shared across a few donors.

Germline CDR1 SEHNR, CDR2 FQNEAQ (reference sequence). The V and J ends lost 5 bases and 0 bases, in that order; junction bases with no gene match: 7. This CDR3 is built from 15 residues. On this clone itself: What it recognizes is unknown.

Both subsets, CD45RA+ naive and CD45RA-negative memory, were split from the CD4+ cells. The specimen sequenced was naive CD4+ T cells sorted from blood. Indicated subset: CD45RA+ positively selected. The sequence was obtained from a man younger than 45 in good health. The rearrangement uses TRBV7-9 and TRBJ2-7; 7 nucleotides align to TRBD1. The CDR3 DNA is TGTGCCAGCAGCCTCCACGGGACAGTCTCCTACGAGCAGTACTTC. This encodes CASSLHGTVSYEQYF.